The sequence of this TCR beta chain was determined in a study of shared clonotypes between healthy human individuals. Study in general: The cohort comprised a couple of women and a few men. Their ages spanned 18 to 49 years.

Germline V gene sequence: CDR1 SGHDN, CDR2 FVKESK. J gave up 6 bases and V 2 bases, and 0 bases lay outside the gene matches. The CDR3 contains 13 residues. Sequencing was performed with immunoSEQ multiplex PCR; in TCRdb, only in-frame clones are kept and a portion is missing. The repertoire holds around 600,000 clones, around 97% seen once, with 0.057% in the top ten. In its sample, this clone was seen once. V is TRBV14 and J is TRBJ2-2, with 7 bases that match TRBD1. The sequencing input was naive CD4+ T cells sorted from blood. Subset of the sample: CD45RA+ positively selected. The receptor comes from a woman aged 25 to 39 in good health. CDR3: CASSQQGAGELFF. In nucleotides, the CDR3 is TGTGCCAGCAGCCAACAGGGGGCCGGGGAGCTGTTTTTT.